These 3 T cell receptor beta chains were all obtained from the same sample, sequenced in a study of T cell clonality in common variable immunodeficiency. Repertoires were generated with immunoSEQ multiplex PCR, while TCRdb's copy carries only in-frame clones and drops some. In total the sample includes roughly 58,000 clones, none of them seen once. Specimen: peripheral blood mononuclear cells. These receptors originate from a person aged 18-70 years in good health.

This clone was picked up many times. The sequenced part of the CDR3 DNA is TGCAGTGCTAGAGTACTAGCGGGAGCTAACACCGGGGAG. Encoded protein: CSARVLAGANTGE. The entire CDR3 is CSARVLAGANTGELFF. The chain recombines TRBV20-1 with TRBJ2-2; 11 bases are shared with TRBD2. Read sequence stops 3 residues before the CDR3 end, and the germline J gene provides the missing end. V was pared by 1 base and J by 2 bases, with 3 bases of the junction left unmatched. The germline gives CDR1 DFQATT, CDR2 SNEGSKA (reference sequence). This CDR3 has 16 residues.

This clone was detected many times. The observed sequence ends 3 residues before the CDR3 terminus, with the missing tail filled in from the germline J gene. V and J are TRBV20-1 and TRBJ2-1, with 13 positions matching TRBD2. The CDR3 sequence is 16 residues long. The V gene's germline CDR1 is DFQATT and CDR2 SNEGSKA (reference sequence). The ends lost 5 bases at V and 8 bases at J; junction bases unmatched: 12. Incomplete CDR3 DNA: TGCAGTGCTGCAATCCCCACTAGCGGGAGGGCTGATGAG. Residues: CSAAIPTSGRADE. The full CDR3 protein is CSAAIPTSGRADEQFF.

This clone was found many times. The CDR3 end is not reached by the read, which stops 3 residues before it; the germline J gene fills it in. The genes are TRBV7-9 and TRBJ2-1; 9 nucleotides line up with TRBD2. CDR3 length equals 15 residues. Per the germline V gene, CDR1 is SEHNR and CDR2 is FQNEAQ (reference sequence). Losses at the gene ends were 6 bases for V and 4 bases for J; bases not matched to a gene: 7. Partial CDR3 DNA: TGTGCCAGCAGTCTTAGCGGGAGAGGATACAATGAG. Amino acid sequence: CASSLSGRGYNE. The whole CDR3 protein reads CASSLSGRGYNEQFF.